Reported below is one T cell receptor beta chain. Its antigen has not been determined. Base qualities were left out, and no much larger clone turns up one base away. CDR1 and CDR2, per the germline V gene (reference sequence), are SGHNT and YYREEE. From its cysteine to its phenylalanine, the CDR3 spans 15 amino acids. The only DNA kept is the CDR3, 45 bases in frame from the first base. V is clipped by 3 bases and J by 3 bases, and the sequence between their germline boundaries is 13 bases long. The source of the sample is a study of T cells in Graves' hyperthyroidism and ophthalmopathy (dated by TCRdb to between 2017 and 2020). Broadly, across the study: TCR V-J signatures able to tell the groups apart were searched for in a discovery cohort of 90 to 100 patients, of whom more than 40 had Graves' ophthalmopathy and around 58 had stable Graves' hyperthyroidism. Prospective prediction of ophthalmopathy was tested in an independent validation cohort of some 20 hyperthyroidism patients and 17 patients who later progressed to ophthalmopathy. The 100 discovery patients were randomly split 7:3 into training and test sets. In several Graves' hyperthyroidism patients, the study also compared T-cell repertoires from thyroid tissue with T-cell repertoires from blood. Once sampling was done, hyperthyroidism patients were given methimazole at a starting dose of 30 mg daily, whereas ophthalmopathy patients were given high-dose intravenous methylprednisolone. TCR Vbeta CDR3 sequencing of approximately 140 peripheral blood samples (over 40 ophthalmopathy, roughly 72 hyperthyroidism and roughly 17 progressor patients) is reported in the paper.

Amplification of TCR beta CDR3 regions was carried out from RNA transcripts. The TCR CDR3 was subjected to a first round of RT-PCR using the HTBI primer set and the Qiagen OneStep RT-PCR kit. The libraries were constructed in a second round of multiplex PCR and then size-selected and purified. The libraries were sequenced on an Illumina HiSeq2000 using paired-end 100 bp reads. For the original study's pipeline: Raw data were processed with SOAPnuke, discarding reads with adapters, uncalled bases, mean Phred below 15, or no exact constant-primer or identifier match. High-quality paired reads were merged with COPE v1.2.5, and unique nucleotide sequences were defined as clonotypes. MiTCR v1.1 was used to align the clonotypes against IMGT TRBV, TRBD and TRBJ reference segments. The analysis included only V-J combinations with a frequency above 0.0001, which together covered around 99% of the repertoires. The TCS score was defined as F50 (clonal expansion) divided by E x V (chaos), with BLOSUM62-based TCRdist calculated between CDR3 peptides within each V-J. Welch's t-statistics and random forest reduced fewer than 550 V-J features to 13, which were used in a naive Bayes classifier (R e1071). The similarity between thyroid and blood repertoires was quantified using the Morisita-Horn index. TCRdb cleaned the public reads at Q25 with fastp, built clones with MiXCR and kept in-frame beta chains. Each record represents a unique CDR3 protein, reported with the most common genes and DNA among its rows. The V and J calls and clone size are TCRdb's, not the authors'. Within this sample are about 500,000 distinct CDR3 sequences, with 46% of them counted one time only. In total, the top ten clones hold around 47% of the sample.

Exclusion was applied to patients with uncontrolled infections, other autoimmune diseases, pregnancy or lactation. Diagnoses were based on clinical symptoms, serum thyroxine and TRAb, thyroid ultrasound and orbital computed tomography. Total RNA was extracted with Trizol reagent, and quality was checked on an Agilent 2100 Bioanalyzer. What the authors observed across the whole study: Ophthalmopathy was separated from stable hyperthyroidism by a 13 V-J signature model, with around 88% sensitivity and approximately 81% specificity obtained in cross-validation and 80%/75% obtained in testing. Blood samples also contained most of the expanded thyroid clonotypes (frequency above 0.001), which suggests that blood repertoires may reflect thyroid immune responses. No statistical method was used to fix the sample size in advance, and group allocation was not hidden from the investigators. In validation, progression to ophthalmopathy was predicted by the model with around 71% sensitivity and around 76% specificity, a median of approximately 6.5 months before onset.

The origin of this receptor is an adult woman with Graves' disease, either hyperthyroidism or ophthalmopathy (not recorded which). The sequencing input was peripheral blood or thyroid tissue (not recorded which). In this chain, TRBV5-4 is recombined with TRBJ1-5, with the D gene too uncertain to name. In nucleotides, the sequence is TGTGCCAGCAGCTCTGGAGGGCAGCCCAATCAGCCCCAGCATTTT. Its translation reads: CASSSGGQPNQPQHF.